The 4 T cell receptor beta chains presented below share a single source sample, sequenced in a study of blood T cell repertoires in COVID-19. Repertoires were generated with immunoSEQ multiplex PCR, while TCRdb's copy carries only in-frame clones and drops some. Of 19,000 or so clones in the sample, roughly 89% are singletons; the top ten hold under 20%. Sequenced: peripheral blood. The receptors were sampled from a man aged 65 to 79 with active COVID-19.

The V gene is TRBV10-2, the J gene TRBJ2-1, with 11 bases fitting TRBD2. The CDR3 covers 15 residues. V gave up 5 bases and J gave up 3 bases; unmatched junction bases: 3. Per germline, CDR1 WSHSY and CDR2 SAAADI. The CDR3 bases are TGCGCCAGCAGTAAAGGACTAGCGGGCTACAATGAGCAGTTCTTC. Translating gives CASSKGLAGYNEQFF.

The chain uses TRBV5-1 and TRBJ2-6; D not certain. The germline V gene encodes CDR1 SGHRS and CDR2 YFSETQ. Between the trimmed V and J ends, which lost 1 base and 0 bases, there was a span of 8 bases. The CDR3 totals 16 residues. The DNA for the CDR3 is TGCGCCAGCAGCTTGACTGTATCCTCTGGGGCCAACGTCCTGACTTTC. Its protein product is CASSLTVSSGANVLTF.

This chain links TRBV27 with TRBJ1-5, with D tentatively TRBD1 (5 bases). CDR3 length: 13 residues. Germline values: CDR1 MNHEY, CDR2 SMNVEV (reference sequence). Deletions cut 2 bases from V and 5 bases from J, with 7 bases between. The CDR3 region has the DNA TGTGCCAGCAGTTTAACAGGATATCAGCCCCAGCATTTT. It yields the protein CASSLTGYQPQHF.

V usage is TRBV5-6 and J usage is TRBJ1-2, with 10 bases identical to TRBD1. CDR1 is SGHDT and CDR2 is YYEEEE in the germline V gene. CDR3 length equals 16 residues. J gave up 4 bases and V 0 bases, and 6 bases lay outside the gene matches. The CDR3 DNA is TGTGCCAGCAGCTTGGGACAGGGGGCTGTCAGCTATGGCTACACCTTC. It is translated as CASSLGQGAVSYGYTF.